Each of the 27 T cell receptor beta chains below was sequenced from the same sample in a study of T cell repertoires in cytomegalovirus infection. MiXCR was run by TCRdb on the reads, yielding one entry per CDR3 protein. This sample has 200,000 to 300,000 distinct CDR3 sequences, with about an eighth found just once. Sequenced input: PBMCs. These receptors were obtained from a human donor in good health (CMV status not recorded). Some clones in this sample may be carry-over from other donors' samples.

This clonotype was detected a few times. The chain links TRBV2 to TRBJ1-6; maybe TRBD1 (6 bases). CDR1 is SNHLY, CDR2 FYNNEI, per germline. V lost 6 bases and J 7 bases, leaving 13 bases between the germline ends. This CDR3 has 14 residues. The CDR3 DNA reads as TGTGCCAGCAGCACGGGACAAGTAAATTCACCCCTCCACTTT. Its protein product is CASSTGQVNSPLHF.

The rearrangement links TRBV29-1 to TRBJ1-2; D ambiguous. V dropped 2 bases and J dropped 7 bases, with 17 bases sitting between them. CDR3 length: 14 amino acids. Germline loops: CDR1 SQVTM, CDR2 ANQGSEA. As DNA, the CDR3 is TGCAGCGTTGAATCCTCACCCAGACGTAGTGGCTACACCTTC. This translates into CSVESSPRRSGYTF.

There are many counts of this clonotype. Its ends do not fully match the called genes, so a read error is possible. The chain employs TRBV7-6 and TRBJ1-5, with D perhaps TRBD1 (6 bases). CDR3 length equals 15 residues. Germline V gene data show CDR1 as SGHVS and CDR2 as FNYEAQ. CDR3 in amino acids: CASSLADSPNQPQHF. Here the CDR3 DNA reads TGTGCCAGCAGCCTAGCGGACAGCCCGAATCAGCCCCAGCATTTT.

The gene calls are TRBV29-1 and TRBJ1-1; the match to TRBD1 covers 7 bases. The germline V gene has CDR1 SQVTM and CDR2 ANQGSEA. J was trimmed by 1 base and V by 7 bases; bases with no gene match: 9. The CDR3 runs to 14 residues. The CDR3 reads CSGETTGTNTEAFF. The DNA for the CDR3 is TGCAGCGGGGAAACGACAGGGACGAACACTGAAGCTTTCTTT.

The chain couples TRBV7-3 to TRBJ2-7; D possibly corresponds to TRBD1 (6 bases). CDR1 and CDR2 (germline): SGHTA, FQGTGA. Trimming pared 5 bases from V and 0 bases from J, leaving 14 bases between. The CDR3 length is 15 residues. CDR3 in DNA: TGTGCCAGCAGCACACGGGACACCCCCTCCTACGAGCAGTACTTC. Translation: CASSTRDTPSYEQYF.

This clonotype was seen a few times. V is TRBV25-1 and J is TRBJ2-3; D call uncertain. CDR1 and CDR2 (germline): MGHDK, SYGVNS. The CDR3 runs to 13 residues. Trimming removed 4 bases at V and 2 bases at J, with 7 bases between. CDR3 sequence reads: CASSGQITDTQYF. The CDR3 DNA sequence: TGTGCCAGCAGTGGGCAGATCACAGATACGCAGTATTTT.

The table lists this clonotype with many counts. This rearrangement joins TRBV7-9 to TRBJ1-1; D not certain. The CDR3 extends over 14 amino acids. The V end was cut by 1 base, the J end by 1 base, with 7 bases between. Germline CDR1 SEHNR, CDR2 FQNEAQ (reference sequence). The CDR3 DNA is TGTGCCAGCAGCTTAGTAATGGGGAACACTGAAGCTTTCTTT. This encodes CASSLVMGNTEAFF.

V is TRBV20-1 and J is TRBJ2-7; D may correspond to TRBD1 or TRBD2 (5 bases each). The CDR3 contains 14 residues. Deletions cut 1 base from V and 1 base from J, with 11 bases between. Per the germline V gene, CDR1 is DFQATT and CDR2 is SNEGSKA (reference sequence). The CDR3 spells CSARGGLESYEQYF. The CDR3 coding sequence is TGCAGTGCTAGAGGGGGGTTGGAGTCCTACGAGCAGTACTTC.

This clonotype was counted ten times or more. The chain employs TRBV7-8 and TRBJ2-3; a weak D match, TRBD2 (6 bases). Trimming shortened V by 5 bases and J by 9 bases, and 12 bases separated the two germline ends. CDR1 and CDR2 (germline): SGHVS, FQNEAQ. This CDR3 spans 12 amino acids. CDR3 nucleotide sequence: TGTGCCAGCAGCCGGACTACCCGAACGCAGTATTTT. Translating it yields CASSRTTRTQYF.

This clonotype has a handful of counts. The CDR3 reads CASNQRGQGSYEQYF. In DNA, the CDR3 is TGTGCCAGCAACCAGAGGGGACAGGGGTCCTACGAGCAGTACTTC. The chain combines TRBV3-1 with TRBJ2-7; 10 positions match TRBD1. Trimming at V came to 7 bases and at J to 1 base, leaving 7 bases not matched to a gene. The CDR3 covers 15 residues. Germline lookup yields CDR1 LGHDT and CDR2 YNNKEL (reference sequence).

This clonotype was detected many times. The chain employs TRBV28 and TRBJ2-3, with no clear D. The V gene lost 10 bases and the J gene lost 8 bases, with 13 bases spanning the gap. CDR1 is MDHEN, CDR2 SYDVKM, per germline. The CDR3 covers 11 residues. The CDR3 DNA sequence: TGTGCCACCGGAGTTGAGAGTACGCAGTATTTT. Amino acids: CATGVESTQYF.

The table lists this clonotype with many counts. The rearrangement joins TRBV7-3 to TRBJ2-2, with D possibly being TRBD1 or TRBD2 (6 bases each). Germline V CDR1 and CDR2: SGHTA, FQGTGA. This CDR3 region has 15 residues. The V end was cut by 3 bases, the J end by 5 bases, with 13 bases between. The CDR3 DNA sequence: TGTGCCAGCAGCTTTGAGGGGGGCTGGACCGGGGAGCTGTTTTTT. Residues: CASSFEGGWTGELFF.

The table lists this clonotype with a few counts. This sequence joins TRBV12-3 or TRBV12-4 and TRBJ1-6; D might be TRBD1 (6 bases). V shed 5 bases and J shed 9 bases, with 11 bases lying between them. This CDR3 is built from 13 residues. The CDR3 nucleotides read TGTGCCAGCAGTCTACAGGGACCTTCACCCCTCCACTTT. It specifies CASSLQGPSPLHF.

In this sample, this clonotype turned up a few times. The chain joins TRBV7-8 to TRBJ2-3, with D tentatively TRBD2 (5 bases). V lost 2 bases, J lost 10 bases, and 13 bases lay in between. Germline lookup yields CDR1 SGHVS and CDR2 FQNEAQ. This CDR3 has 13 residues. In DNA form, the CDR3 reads TGTGCCAGCAGCTTAAACGGGGTGCGGGCGCAGTATTTT. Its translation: CASSLNGVRAQYF.

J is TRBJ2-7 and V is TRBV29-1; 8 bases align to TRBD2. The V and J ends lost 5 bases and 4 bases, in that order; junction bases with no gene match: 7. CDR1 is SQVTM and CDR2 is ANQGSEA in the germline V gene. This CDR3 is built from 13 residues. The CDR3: CSVLSGSGYEQYF. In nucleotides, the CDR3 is TGCAGCGTTCTAAGCGGGAGCGGTTACGAGCAGTACTTC.

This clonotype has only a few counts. The CDR3 spells CASREGQLRYEQYF. The CDR3 DNA follows: TGTGCCAGCAGGGAGGGACAGCTAAGATACGAGCAGTACTTC. The chain links TRBV13 to TRBJ2-7; the D gene is possibly TRBD1 (7 bases). Germline CDR1 is PRHDT and CDR2 is FYEKMQ (reference sequence). CDR3 length: 14 amino acids. Between the trimmed V and J ends, which lost 6 bases and 4 bases, there was a span of 16 bases.

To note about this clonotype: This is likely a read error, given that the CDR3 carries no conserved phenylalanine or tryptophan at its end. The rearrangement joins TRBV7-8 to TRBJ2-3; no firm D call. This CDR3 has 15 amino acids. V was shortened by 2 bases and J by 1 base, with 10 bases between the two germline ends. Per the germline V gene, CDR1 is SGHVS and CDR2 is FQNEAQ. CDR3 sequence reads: CASSLTAPGTDTQYV. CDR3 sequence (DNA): TGTGCCAGCAGCTTAACCGCCCCCGGCACAGATACGCAGTATGTT.

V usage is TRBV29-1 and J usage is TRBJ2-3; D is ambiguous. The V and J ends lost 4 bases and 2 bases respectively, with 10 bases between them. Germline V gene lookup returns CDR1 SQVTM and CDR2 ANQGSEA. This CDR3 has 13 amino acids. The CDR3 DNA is TGCAGCGTTGCTGGAACCCACACAGATACGCAGTATTTT. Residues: CSVAGTHTDTQYF.

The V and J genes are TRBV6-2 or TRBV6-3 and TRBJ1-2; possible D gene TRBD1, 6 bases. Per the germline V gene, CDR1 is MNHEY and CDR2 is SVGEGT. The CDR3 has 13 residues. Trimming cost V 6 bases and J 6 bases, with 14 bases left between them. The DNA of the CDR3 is TGTGCCAGCAGCCCGACAGGTCTTGATGGCTACACCTTC. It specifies CASSPTGLDGYTF.

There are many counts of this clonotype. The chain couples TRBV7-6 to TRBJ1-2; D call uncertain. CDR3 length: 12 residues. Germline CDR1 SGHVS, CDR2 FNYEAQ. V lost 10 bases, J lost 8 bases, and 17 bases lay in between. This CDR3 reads CATWIRGWGYTF. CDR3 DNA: TGTGCCACATGGATCCGGGGTTGGGGCTACACCTTC.

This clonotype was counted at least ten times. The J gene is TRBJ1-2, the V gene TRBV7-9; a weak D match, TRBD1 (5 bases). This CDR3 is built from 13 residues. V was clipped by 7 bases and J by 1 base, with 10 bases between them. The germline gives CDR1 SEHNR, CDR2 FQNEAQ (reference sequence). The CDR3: CASKHDSNYGYTF. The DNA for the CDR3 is TGTGCCAGCAAGCATGACAGTAACTATGGCTACACCTTC.

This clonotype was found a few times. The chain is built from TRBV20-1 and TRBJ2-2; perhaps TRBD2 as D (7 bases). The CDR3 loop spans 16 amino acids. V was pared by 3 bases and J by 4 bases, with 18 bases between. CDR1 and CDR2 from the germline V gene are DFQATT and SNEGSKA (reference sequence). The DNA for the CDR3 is TGCAGTGCTAGGGGGGCTGGCCGCGGGGGCACCGGGGAGCTGTTTTTT. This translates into CSARGAGRGGTGELFF.

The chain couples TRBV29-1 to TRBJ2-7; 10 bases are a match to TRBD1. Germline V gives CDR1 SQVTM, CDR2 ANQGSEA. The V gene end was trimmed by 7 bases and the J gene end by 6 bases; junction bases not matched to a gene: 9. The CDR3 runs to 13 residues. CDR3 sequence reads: CSALTGGYGEQYF. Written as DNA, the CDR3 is TGCAGCGCTCTGACAGGGGGCTATGGCGAGCAGTACTTC.

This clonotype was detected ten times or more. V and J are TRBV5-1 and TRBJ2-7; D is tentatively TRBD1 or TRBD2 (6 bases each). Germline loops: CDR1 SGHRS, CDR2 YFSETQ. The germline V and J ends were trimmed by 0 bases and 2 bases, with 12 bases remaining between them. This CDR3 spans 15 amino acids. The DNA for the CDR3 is TGCGCCAGCAGCTTGGCCCCGGGGGCGACCTACGAGCAGTACTTC. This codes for CASSLAPGATYEQYF.

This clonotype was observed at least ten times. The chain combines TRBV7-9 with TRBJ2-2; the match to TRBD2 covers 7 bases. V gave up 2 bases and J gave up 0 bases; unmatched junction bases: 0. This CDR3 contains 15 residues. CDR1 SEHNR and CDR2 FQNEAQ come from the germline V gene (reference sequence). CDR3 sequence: CASSLSGTNTGELFF. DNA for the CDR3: TGTGCCAGCAGCTTAAGCGGGACGAACACCGGGGAGCTGTTTTTT.

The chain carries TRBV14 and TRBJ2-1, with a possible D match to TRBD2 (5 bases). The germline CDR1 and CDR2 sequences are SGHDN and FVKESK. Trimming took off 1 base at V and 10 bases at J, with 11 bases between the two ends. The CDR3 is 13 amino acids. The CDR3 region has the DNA TGTGCCAGCAGCCAAGTTGCGGGCGGGGAGCAGTTCTTC. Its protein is CASSQVAGGEQFF.

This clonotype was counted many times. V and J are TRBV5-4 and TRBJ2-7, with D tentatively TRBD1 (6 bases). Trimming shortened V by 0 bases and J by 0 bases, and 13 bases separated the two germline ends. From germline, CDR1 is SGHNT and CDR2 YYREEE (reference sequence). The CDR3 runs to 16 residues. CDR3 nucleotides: TGTGCCAGCAGCTTGGCCGGCAGGGGCGGCTCCTACGAGCAGTACTTC. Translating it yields CASSLAGRGGSYEQYF.